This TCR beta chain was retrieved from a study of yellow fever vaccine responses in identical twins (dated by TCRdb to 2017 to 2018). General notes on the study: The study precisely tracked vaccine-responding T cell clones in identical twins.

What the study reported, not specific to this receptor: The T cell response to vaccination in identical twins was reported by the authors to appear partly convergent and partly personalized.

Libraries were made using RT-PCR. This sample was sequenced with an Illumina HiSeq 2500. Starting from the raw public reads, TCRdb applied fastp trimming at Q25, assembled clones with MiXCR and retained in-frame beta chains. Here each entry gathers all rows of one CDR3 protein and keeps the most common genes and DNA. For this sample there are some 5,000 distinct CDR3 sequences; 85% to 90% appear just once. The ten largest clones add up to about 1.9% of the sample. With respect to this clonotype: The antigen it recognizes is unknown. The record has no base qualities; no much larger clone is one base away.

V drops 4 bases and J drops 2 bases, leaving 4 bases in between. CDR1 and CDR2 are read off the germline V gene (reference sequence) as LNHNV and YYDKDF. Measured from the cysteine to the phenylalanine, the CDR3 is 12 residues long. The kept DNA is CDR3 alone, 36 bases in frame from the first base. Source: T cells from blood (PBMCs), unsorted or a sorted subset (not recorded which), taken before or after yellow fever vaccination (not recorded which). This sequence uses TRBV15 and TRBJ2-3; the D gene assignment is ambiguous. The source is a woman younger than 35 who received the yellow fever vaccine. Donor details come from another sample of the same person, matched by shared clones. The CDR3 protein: CATSTLTDTQYF. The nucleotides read TGTGCCACCAGCACGCTCACAGATACGCAGTATTTT. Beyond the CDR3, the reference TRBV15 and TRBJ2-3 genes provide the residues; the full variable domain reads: DAMVIQNPRYQVTQFGKPVTLSCSQTLNHNVMYWYQQKSSQAPKLLFHYYDKDFNNEADTPDNFQSRRPNTSFCFLDIRSPGLGDTAMYLCATSTLTDTQYFGPGTRLTVL.